This T cell receptor beta chain was sequenced in a study of blood T cell repertoires in COVID-19. Overall study: Specimens from acute and convalescent COVID-19 originated in the United States, Italy and Spain. From T cells, B-cell-depleted T cells, or PBMCs came the material, which was cDNA or gDNA.

Original data processing: Amplifying reference gene primers gave estimates of nucleated cell counts. The method was immunoSEQ multiplex PCR; TCRdb's version includes in-frame clones alone and lacks a portion of them. V and J calls and clone size are those listed in that table; D and trimming were worked out from the DNA. The sample holds approximately 500,000 clones, roughly 91% seen once. Trimming took off 2 bases at V and 5 bases at J, with 12 bases between the two ends. The germline V gene encodes CDR1 SGHVS and CDR2 FQNEAQ. The CDR3 is 14 residues long. Seattle patient enrollment occurred during active infection, with longitudinal follow-up thereafter.

This chain links TRBV7-8 with TRBJ1-1; no firm D call. The material sequenced was peripheral blood. The TCR was taken from a woman aged 50 to 60 with COVID-19, enrolled during active disease. CDR3: CASSLLRENTEAFF. In nucleotides, the CDR3 is TGTGCCAGCAGCTTACTGAGGGAGAATACTGAAGCTTTCTTT.